This T cell receptor (beta chain) derives from a study of T cells expressing NK-cell markers. From its re-call of the 5' RACE reads, TCRdb lists each CDR3 protein once, without DNA. This sample contains about 300,000 distinct CDR3 sequences. This receptor was identified in a woman between 18 and 69 years old in good health. Sequenced material: blood T cells: a sorted CD56 or NKG2C T cell subset, CD4+ or CD8+ T cells, or bulk PBMC T cells (not recorded which).

CDR3 protein: CASSRDNFEQFF. The chain uses TRBV7-3 and TRBJ2-1. Germline V CDR1 and CDR2: SGHTA, FQGTGA. The CDR3 runs to 12 residues.